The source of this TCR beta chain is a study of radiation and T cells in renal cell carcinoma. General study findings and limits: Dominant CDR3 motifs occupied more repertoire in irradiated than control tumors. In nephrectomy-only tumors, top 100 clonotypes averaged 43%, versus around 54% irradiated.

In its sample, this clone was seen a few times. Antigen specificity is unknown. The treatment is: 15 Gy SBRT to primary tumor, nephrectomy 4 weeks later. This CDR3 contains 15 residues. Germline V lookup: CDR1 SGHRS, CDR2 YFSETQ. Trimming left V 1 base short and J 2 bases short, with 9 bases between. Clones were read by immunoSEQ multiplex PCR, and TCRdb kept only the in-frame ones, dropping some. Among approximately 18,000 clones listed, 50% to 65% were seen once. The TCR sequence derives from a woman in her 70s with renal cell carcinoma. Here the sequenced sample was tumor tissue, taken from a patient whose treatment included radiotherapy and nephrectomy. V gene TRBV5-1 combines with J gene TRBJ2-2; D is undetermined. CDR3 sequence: CASSLRSENTGELFF. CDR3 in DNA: TGCGCCAGCAGCTTGCGCTCAGAAAACACCGGGGAGCTGTTTTTT.